This entry is about one TCR beta chain. Antigen: not known. A universal primer site arose from template switching, and cDNA bore unique molecular identifiers. From the 5' RACE reads, TCRdb called clonotypes with MiXCR, one entry per CDR3 protein. This table has about 530,000 distinct CDR3 sequences, 20% to 25% appearing once. After removal of 4 bases from V and 7 bases from J, the junction contained 4 bases not matched to a gene. From germline, CDR1 is MNHNY and CDR2 SVGAGI (reference sequence). This CDR3 is built from 12 residues. These data are taken from a study of identical twins. Broader study findings: Partial confounding of zero-insertion analyses by invariant MAIT and iNKT cells was possible. Less excess twin sharing appeared in beta out-of-frame sequences.

The same data also went into a second study, on yellow fever vaccine responses in identical twins.

Sequencing was carried out using CD4+ T cells sorted from blood. The chain carries TRBV6-6 and TRBJ2-7; 7 nucleotides line up with TRBD2. The TCR was taken from a woman under 30 in good health. CDR3 amino acids: CASSSPAGEQYV. CDR3 bases: TGTGCCAGCAGTTCACCAGCGGGGGAGCAGTACGTC.